What follows is one T cell receptor beta chain and its context. The data are from a study of radiotherapy plus CTLA-4 blockade in lung cancer. Libraries were prepared by immunoSEQ multiplex PCR; TCRdb keeps only in-frame clonotypes and omits some of them. The sample includes over 60,000 clones, over 75% of them seen just once. The study treated chemo-refractory metastatic non-small-cell lung cancer patients with focal radiation plus ipilimumab CTLA-4 blockade. Trimming took 1 base from V and 1 from J; bases not matched to a gene: 1. Germline loops: CDR1 SGHTS, CDR2 YDEGEE. CDR3 length: 14 amino acids.

This sequence joins TRBV5-8 and TRBJ2-5, with 7 bases fitting TRBD2. The starting material was peripheral blood, obtained from a patient treated with radiotherapy plus ipilimumab. The receptor was isolated from a human donor with non-small cell lung cancer that progressed on radiotherapy plus ipilimumab. The CDR3 coding sequence is TGTGCCAGCAGCTTGAGGACTAGCCAAGAGACCCAGTACTTC. It translates to CASSLRTSQETQYF. The full variable domain, rest sourced from reference TRBV5-8 and TRBJ2-5, is EAGVTQSPTHLIKTRGQQATLRCSPISGHTSVYWYQQALGLGLQFLLWYDEGEERNRGNFPPRFSGRQFPNYSSELNVNALELEDSALYLCASSLRTSQETQYFGPGTRLLVL.